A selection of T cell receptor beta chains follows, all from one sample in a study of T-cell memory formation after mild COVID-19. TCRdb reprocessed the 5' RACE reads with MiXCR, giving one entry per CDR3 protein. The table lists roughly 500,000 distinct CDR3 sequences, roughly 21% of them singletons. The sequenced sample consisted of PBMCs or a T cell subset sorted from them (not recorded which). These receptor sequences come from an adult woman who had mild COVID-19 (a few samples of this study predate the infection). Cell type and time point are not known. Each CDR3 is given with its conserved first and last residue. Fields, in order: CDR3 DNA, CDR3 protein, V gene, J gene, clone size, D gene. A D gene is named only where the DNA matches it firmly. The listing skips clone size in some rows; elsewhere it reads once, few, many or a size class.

DNA: TGTGCCAGCTCACCGGTTAACGGAGAGACCCAGTACTTC; CDR3: CASSPVNGETQYF; V: TRBV18; J: TRBJ2-5; size: few; D: NA
DNA: TGTGCCAGCAGCTCACTGACCCAAGAGACCCAGTACTTC; CDR3: CASSSLTQETQYF; V: TRBV7-2; J: TRBJ2-5; size: NA; D: NA
DNA: TGTGCCAGCAGCCCGAGCTCCTACAATGAGCAGTTCTTC; CDR3: CASSPSSYNEQFF; V: TRBV7-3; J: TRBJ2-1; size: many; D: NA
DNA: TGTGCCAGCAAAGGGGGGACCGTAATGAACACTGAAGCTTTCTTT; CDR3: CASKGGTVMNTEAFF; V: TRBV27; J: TRBJ1-1; size: NA; D: NA
DNA: TGCGCCAGCAGCCTGGGACAGACCCCTGGGGAGCAGTACTTC; CDR3: CASSLGQTPGEQYF; V: TRBV4-3; J: TRBJ2-7; size: NA; D: TRBD1
DNA: TGTGCCATCAGTTCCTCCGGGACACTTTACGAGCAGTACTTC; CDR3: CAISSSGTLYEQYF; V: TRBV10-3; J: TRBJ2-7; size: NA; D: NA
DNA: TGTGCCAGCAGTCTCCGCGGGGGAGGTTCACCCCTCCACTTT; CDR3: CASSLRGGGSPLHF; V: TRBV12-3/TRBV12-4; J: TRBJ1-6; size: NA; D: NA
DNA: TGCAGTGCCCTTCCGGGGAACGTCTACGAGCAGTACTTC; CDR3: CSALPGNVYEQYF; V: TRBV20-1; J: TRBJ2-7; size: NA; D: NA
DNA: TGTGCCAGCAGTTTTTCCGGGCGGGGGACCCAGTACTTC; CDR3: CASSFSGRGTQYF; V: TRBV12-3/TRBV12-4; J: TRBJ2-5; size: NA; D: NA
DNA: TGTGCCACCAGTGATCAAAGACAGGGGGCTGGGGATACGCAGTATTTT; CDR3: CATSDQRQGAGDTQYF; V: TRBV24-1; J: TRBJ2-3; size: NA; D: TRBD1
DNA: TGTGCCAGCAGCCAGAGGGGGGGAAACAATGAGCAGTTCTTC; CDR3: CASSQRGGNNEQFF; V: TRBV5-4; J: TRBJ2-1; size: NA; D: NA
DNA: TGTGCCAGCAGCGGGCGTTCCGGGGGCACCGGGGAGCTGTTTTTT; CDR3: CASSGRSGGTGELFF; V: TRBV7-6; J: TRBJ2-2; size: NA; D: NA
DNA: TGTGCCAGCAGCTTAGATCTAATCGTCACTGAAGCTTTCTTT; CDR3: CASSLDLIVTEAFF; V: TRBV11-2; J: TRBJ1-1; size: NA; D: NA
DNA: TGTGCCACCAGTGATTTTGGCAATCACTACAATGAGCAGTTCTTC; CDR3: CATSDFGNHYNEQFF; V: TRBV24-1; J: TRBJ2-1; size: few; D: NA
DNA: TGTGCCAGCACCTTAGGGTCTCGGTGGAATGAGCAGTTCTTC; CDR3: CASTLGSRWNEQFF; V: TRBV12-3/TRBV12-4; J: TRBJ2-1; size: NA; D: NA
DNA: TGTGCCAGCAGCTTAGACGGCAGTCGGGATACGCAGTATTTT; CDR3: CASSLDGSRDTQYF; V: TRBV7-2; J: TRBJ2-3; size: few; D: NA
DNA: TGTGCCAGCAGTGAAGCGGGAGGTACGCAGTATTTT; CDR3: CASSEAGGTQYF; V: TRBV28; J: TRBJ2-3; size: NA; D: TRBD2
DNA: TGTGCCAGCAGCCATTCTCAGGGGGCTTCCTCCTACGAGCAGTACTTC; CDR3: CASSHSQGASSYEQYF; V: TRBV3-1; J: TRBJ2-7; size: once; D: TRBD1
DNA: TGTGCCAGCAGCGTAGCAGGGGGGGGATACGAGCAGTACTTC; CDR3: CASSVAGGGYEQYF; V: TRBV9; J: TRBJ2-7; size: NA; D: NA
DNA: TGTGCCACGAGCGGACAGTCCACAGATACGCAGTATTTT; CDR3: CATSGQSTDTQYF; V: TRBV24-1; J: TRBJ2-3; size: NA; D: NA
DNA: TGTGCCAGCAGGGCGGGGGAACTGGTGGGCACTGAAGCTTTCTTT; CDR3: CASRAGELVGTEAFF; V: TRBV7-8; J: TRBJ1-1; size: NA; D: NA
DNA: TGTGCCAGTAGTATCGTCAGGGGTACTGAAGCTTTCTTT; CDR3: CASSIVRGTEAFF; V: TRBV19; J: TRBJ1-1; size: few; D: NA
DNA: TGTGCCAGCAGCTTAGACAGAACTGAAGCTTTCTTT; CDR3: CASSLDRTEAFF; V: TRBV7-8; J: TRBJ1-1; size: NA; D: NA
DNA: TGTGCCAGCAGTCCCCCCGGATCCCTCTACGAGCAGTACTTC; CDR3: CASSPPGSLYEQYF; V: TRBV28; J: TRBJ2-7; size: NA; D: NA
DNA: TGTGCCAGCAGATCTGGGACAGGGTCGTTTGGGAGTGAGCAGTTCTTC; CDR3: CASRSGTGSFGSEQFF; V: TRBV7-2; J: TRBJ2-1; size: few; D: TRBD1
DNA: TGTGCCAGCAGCTTCCCAGCCAACTATGGCTACACCTTC; CDR3: CASSFPANYGYTF; V: TRBV5-6; J: TRBJ1-2; size: few; D: NA
DNA: TGTGCCACCAGTGGGGCCCGGGCAGAAGAGAACACCGGGGAGCTGTTTTTT; CDR3: CATSGARAEENTGELFF; V: TRBV24-1; J: TRBJ2-2; size: NA; D: NA
DNA: TGCGCCAGCAGCTTGGTTTGGCCCGGTGGTGGAGGCACAGATACGCAGTATTTT; CDR3: CASSLVWPGGGGTDTQYF; V: TRBV5-1; J: TRBJ2-3; size: NA; D: NA
DNA: TGTGCCAGTAAACTATACGCGACTAGCGGGGGCGCAGATACGCAGTATTTT; CDR3: CASKLYATSGGADTQYF; V: TRBV19; J: TRBJ2-3; size: few; D: TRBD2
DNA: TGCGCCAGCAGCTTAGCGGGACTCACTTACAATGAGCAGTTCTTC; CDR3: CASSLAGLTYNEQFF; V: TRBV5-1; J: TRBJ2-1; size: NA; D: TRBD2
DNA: TGTGCCAGCAGCCCCTCTAACATAGCGTCTTCCGGGGAGCTGTTTTTT; CDR3: CASSPSNIASSGELFF; V: TRBV7-3; J: TRBJ2-2; size: NA; D: NA
DNA: TGTGCCAGCAGAAGGCTAGGGTCTGGTGAGCAGTTCTTC; CDR3: CASRRLGSGEQFF; V: TRBV6-5; J: TRBJ2-1; size: NA; D: NA
DNA: TGTGCCAGCAGTTTCAGGGGGGGCGATATCGGGAACTATGGCTACACCTTC; CDR3: CASSFRGGDIGNYGYTF; V: TRBV12-3/TRBV12-4; J: TRBJ1-2; size: NA; D: TRBD1
DNA: TGCGCCAGCAGCCAAGAGAGGAAAAGCGGGAGGAGGGGAGAGCAGTACTTC; CDR3: CASSQERKSGRRGEQYF; V: TRBV4-3; J: TRBJ2-7; size: few; D: TRBD2
DNA: TGTGCCAGCAGTTTGGCCCCGGATTTGGGCATTCAGTACTTC; CDR3: CASSLAPDLGIQYF; V: TRBV12-3/TRBV12-4; J: TRBJ2-4; size: NA; D: NA
DNA: TGTGCCAGCAGAGCAACAGGGGCGAGGGCTACTGAAGCTTTCTTT; CDR3: CASRATGARATEAFF; V: TRBV12-3/TRBV12-4; J: TRBJ1-1; size: NA; D: TRBD1